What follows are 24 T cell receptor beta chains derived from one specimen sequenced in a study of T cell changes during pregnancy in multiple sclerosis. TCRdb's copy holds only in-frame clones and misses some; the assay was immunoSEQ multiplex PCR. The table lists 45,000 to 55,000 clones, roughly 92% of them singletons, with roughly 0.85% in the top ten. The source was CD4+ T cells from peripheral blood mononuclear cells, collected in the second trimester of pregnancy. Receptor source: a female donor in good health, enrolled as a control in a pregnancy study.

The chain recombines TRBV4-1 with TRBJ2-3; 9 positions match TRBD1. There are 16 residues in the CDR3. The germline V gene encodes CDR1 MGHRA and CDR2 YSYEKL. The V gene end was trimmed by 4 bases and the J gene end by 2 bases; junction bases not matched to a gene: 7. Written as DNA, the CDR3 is TGCGCCAGCAGCCCCCTTGACAGGGGGAACACAGATACGCAGTATTTT. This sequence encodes CASSPLDRGNTDTQYF.

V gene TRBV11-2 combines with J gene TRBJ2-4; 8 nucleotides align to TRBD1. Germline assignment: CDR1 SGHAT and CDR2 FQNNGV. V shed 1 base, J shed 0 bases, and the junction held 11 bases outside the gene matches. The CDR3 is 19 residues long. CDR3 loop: CASSLGMGQVDLAKNIQYF. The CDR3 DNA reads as TGTGCCAGCAGCTTAGGTATGGGACAGGTCGACTTAGCCAAAAACATTCAGTACTTC. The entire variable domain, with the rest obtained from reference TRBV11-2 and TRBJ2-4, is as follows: EAGVAQSPRYKIIEKRQSVAFWCNPISGHATLYWYQQILGQGPKLLIQFQNNGVVDDSQLPKDRFSAERLKGVDSTLKIQPAKLEDSAVYLCASSLGMGQVDLAKNIQYFGAGTRLSVL.

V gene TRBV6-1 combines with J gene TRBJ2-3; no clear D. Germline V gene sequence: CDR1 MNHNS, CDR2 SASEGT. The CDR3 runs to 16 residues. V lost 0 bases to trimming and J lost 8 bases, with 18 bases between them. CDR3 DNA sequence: TGTGCCAGCAGTGAAGCGCTTTCACTACCACATACTACGCAGTATTTT. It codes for CASSEALSLPHTTQYF.

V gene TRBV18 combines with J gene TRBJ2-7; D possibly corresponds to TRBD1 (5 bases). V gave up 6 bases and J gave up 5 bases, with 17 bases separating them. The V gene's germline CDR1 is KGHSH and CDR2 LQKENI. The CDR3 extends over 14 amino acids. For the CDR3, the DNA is TGTGCCAGCTCTCCCCGGCAGGGTCAGGACGAGCAGTACTTC. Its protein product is CASSPRQGQDEQYF.

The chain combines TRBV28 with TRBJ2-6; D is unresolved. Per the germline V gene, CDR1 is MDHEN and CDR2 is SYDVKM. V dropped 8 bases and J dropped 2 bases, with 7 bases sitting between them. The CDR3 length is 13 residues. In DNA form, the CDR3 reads TGTGCCAGCTCCCAGGCTGGGGCCAACGTCCTGACTTTC. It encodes CASSQAGANVLTF. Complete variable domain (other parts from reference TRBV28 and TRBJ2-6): DVKVTQSSRYLVKRTGEKVFLECVQDMDHENMFWYRQDPGLGLRLIYFSYDVKMKEKGDIPEGYSVSREKKERFSLILESASTNQTSMYLCASSQAGANVLTFGAGSRLTVL.

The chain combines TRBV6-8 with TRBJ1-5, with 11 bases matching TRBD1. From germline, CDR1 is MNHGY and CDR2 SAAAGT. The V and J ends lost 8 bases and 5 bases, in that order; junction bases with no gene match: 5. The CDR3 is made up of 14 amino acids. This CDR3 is CASHRTGGDQPQHF. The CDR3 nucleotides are TGTGCCAGCCACCGGACAGGGGGCGATCAGCCCCAGCATTTT.

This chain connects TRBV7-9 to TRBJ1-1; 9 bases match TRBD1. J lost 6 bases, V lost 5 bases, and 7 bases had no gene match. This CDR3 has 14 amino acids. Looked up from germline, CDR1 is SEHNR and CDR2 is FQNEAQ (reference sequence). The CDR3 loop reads CASSGDRANPEAFF. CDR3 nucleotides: TGTGCCAGCAGCGGGGACAGGGCCAACCCTGAAGCTTTCTTT. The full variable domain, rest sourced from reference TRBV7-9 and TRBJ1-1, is DTGVSQNPRHKITKRGQNVTFRCDPISEHNRLYWYRQTLGQGPEFLTYFQNEAQLEKSRLLSDRFSAERPKGSFSTLEIQRTEQGDSAMYLCASSGDRANPEAFFGQGTRLTVV.

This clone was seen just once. The CDR3 DNA sequence: TGTGCCAGTAGTGGACAGACTAGCGGGAGCTCCTACGAGCAGTACTTC. Encoded protein: CASSGQTSGSSYEQYF. V gene TRBV19 combines with J gene TRBJ2-7, with 12 bases identical to TRBD2. This CDR3 spans 16 amino acids. Germline V gives CDR1 LNHDA, CDR2 SQIVND (reference sequence). V lost 5 bases to trimming and J lost 0 bases; unmatched junction nucleotides: 5.

The CDR3 nucleotides are TGTGCCAGCAGCCAACTCGGGGGGGGTTCCTACAATGAGCAGTTCTTC. Translating it yields CASSQLGGGSYNEQFF. This sequence joins TRBV7-2 and TRBJ2-1; 8 positions match TRBD2. V trimming: 5 bases; J trimming: 1 base; junction bases outside the gene matches: 7. The germline gives CDR1 SGHTA, CDR2 FQGNSA. The CDR3 sequence is 16 residues long. Combining the CDR3 with reference TRBV7-2 and TRBJ2-1 gives the whole variable domain GAGVSQSPSNKVTEKGKDVELRCDPISGHTALYWYRQSLGQGLEFLIYFQGNSAPDKSGLPSDRFSAERTGGSVSTLTIQRTQQEDSAVYLCASSQLGGGSYNEQFFGPGTRLTVL.

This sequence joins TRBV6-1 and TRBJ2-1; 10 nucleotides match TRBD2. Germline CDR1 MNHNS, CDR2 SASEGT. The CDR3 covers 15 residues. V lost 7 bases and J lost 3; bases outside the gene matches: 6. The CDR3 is CASKSGRGNYNEQFF. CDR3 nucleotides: TGTGCCAGCAAGAGCGGGAGGGGGAACTACAATGAGCAGTTCTTC.

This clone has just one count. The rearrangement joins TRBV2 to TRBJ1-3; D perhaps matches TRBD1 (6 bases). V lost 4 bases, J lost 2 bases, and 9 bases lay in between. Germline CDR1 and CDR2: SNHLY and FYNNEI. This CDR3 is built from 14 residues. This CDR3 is CASSVQGTGNTIYF. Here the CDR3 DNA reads TGTGCCAGCAGTGTACAGGGCACTGGAAACACCATATATTTT.

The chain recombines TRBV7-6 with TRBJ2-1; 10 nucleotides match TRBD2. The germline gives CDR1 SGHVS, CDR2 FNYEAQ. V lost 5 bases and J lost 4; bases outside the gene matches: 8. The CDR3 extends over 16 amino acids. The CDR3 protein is CASSPLAGAIYNEQFF. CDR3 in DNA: TGTGCCAGCAGCCCCCTAGCGGGAGCGATATACAATGAGCAGTTCTTC.

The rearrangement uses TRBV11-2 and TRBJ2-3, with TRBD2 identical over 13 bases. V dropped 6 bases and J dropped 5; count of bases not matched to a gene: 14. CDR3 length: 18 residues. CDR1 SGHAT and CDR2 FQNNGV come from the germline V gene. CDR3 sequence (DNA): TGTGCCAGCAGACAGACCCCCGGACTAGCGGGGGCAGAAGATACGCAGTATTTT. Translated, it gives CASRQTPGLAGAEDTQYF. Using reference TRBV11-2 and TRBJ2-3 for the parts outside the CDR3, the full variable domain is EAGVAQSPRYKIIEKRQSVAFWCNPISGHATLYWYQQILGQGPKLLIQFQNNGVVDDSQLPKDRFSAERLKGVDSTLKIQPAKLEDSAVYLCASRQTPGLAGAEDTQYFGPGTRLTVL.

The CDR3 nucleotides are TGTGCCAGCACTCCACTTCCGGGACACCAAGTAGAGACCCAGTACTTC. Translation gives CASTPLPGHQVETQYF. V gene TRBV28 combines with J gene TRBJ2-5, with a weak D call TRBD1 (6 bases). The CDR3 covers 16 residues. Germline V gene data show CDR1 as MDHEN and CDR2 as SYDVKM. Trimming stripped 7 bases from V and 4 bases from J, with 22 bases between.

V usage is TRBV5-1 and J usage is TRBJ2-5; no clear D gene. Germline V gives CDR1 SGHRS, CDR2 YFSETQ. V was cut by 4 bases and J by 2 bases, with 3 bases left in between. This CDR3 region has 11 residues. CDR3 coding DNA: TGCGCCAGCAGCATACAAGAGACCCAGTACTTC. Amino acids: CASSIQETQYF. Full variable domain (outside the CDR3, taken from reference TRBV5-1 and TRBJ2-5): KAGVTQTPRYLIKTRGQQVTLSCSPISGHRSVSWYQQTPGQGLQFLFEYFSETQRNKGNFPGRFSGRQFSNSRSEMNVSTLELGDSALYLCASSIQETQYFGPGTRLLVL.

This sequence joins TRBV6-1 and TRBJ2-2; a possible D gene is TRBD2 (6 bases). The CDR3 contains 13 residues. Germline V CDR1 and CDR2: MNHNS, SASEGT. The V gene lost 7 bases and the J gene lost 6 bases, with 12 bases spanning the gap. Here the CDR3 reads CASMRGIPGELFF. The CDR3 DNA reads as TGTGCCAGCATGCGGGGAATTCCCGGGGAGCTGTTTTTT.

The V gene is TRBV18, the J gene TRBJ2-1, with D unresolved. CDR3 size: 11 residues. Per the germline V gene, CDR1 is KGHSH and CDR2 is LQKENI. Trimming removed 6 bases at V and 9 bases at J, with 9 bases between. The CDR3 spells CASSQQVEQFF. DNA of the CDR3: TGTGCCAGCTCTCAGCAGGTTGAGCAGTTCTTC.

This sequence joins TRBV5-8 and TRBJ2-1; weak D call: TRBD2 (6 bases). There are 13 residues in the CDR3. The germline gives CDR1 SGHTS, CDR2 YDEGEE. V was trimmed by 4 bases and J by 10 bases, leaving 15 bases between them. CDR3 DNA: TGTGCCAGCAGCCTGAGGGACTCGATCGAGCAGTTCTTC. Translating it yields CASSLRDSIEQFF.

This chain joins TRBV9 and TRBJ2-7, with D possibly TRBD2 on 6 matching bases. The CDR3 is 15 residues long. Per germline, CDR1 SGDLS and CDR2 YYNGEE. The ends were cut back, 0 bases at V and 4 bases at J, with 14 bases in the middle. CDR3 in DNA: TGTGCCAGCAGCGTAGGGGGACTCCAAGCTTACGAGCAGTACTTC. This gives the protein CASSVGGLQAYEQYF.

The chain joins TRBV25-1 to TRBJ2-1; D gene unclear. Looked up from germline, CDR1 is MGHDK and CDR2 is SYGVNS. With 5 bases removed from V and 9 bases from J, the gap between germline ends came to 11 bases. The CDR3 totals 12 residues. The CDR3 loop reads CASSHYPSEQFF. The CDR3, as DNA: TGTGCCAGCAGTCATTACCCCAGTGAGCAGTTCTTC.

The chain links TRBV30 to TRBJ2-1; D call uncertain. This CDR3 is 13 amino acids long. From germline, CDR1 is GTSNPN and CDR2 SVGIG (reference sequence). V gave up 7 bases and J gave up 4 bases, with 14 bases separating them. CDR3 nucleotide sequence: TGTGCCTTATCCAAAAGCCTTTACAATGAGCAGTTCTTC. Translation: CALSKSLYNEQFF.

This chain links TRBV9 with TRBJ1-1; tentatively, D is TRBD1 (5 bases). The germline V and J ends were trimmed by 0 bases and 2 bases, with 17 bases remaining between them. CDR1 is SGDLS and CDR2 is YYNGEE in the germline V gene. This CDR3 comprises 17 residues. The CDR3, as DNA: TGTGCCAGCAGCGTAGGGGGGGAAGGGCGTAGCAACACTGAAGCTTTCTTT. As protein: CASSVGGEGRSNTEAFF.

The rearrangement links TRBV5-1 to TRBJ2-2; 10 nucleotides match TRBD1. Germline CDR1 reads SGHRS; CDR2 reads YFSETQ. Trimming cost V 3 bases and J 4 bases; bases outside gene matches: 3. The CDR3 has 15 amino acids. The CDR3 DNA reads TGCGCCAGCAGCTCTGGACAGGGGGTCACCGGGGAGCTGTTTTTT. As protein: CASSSGQGVTGELFF.

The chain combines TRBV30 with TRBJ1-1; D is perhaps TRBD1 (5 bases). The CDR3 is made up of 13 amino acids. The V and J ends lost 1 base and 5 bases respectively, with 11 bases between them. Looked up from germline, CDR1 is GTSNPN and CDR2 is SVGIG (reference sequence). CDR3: CAWSEGVWTEAFF. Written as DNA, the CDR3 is TGTGCCTGGAGTGAAGGGGTGTGGACTGAAGCTTTCTTT.